This TCR beta chain is from a study of human T cells and chemical hapten exposure. Each CDR3 protein gets one entry after TCRdb re-called the RACE reads with MiXCR. The sample carries roughly 180,000 distinct CDR3 sequences, 20% to 25% recorded once. Time point meaning: patch test 1, 2 weeks after DPC sensitization. The treatment: therapeutic diphenylcyclopropenone sensitization with weekly scalp DPC. The CDR3 is 17 residues long. From germline, CDR1 is SGHTA and CDR2 FQGNSA. Germline trimming cut 4 bases from V and 6 bases from J; bases unmatched to any gene: 13. The clonotype was recovered from a woman aged 45-59 years with alopecia areata. Some clones in this sample may be carry-over from other donors' samples. This chain uses TRBV7-2 with TRBJ2-1, with 9 bases that match TRBD2. The sequenced sample was whole blood, obtained in connection with sensitization to the hapten diphenylcyclopropenone (DPC). CDR3: CASSSQGGLAGFNEQFF. CDR3 in DNA: TGTGCCAGCAGCTCCCAGGGGGGGCTAGCGGGATTCAATGAGCAGTTCTTC.